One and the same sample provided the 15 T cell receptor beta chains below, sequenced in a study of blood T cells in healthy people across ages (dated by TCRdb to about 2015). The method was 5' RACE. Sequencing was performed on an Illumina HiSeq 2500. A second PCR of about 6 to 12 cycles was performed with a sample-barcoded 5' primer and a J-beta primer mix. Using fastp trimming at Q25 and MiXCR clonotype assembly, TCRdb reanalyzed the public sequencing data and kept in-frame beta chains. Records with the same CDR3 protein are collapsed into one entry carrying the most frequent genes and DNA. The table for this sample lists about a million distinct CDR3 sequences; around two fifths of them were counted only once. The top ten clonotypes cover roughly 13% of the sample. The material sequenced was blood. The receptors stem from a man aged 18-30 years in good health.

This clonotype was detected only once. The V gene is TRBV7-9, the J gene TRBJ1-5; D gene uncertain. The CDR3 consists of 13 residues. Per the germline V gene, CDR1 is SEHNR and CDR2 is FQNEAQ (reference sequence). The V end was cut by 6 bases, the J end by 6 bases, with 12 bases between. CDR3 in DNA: TGTGCCAGCAGTCTTGCGACCAGTCAGCCCCAGCATTTT. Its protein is CASSLATSQPQHF.

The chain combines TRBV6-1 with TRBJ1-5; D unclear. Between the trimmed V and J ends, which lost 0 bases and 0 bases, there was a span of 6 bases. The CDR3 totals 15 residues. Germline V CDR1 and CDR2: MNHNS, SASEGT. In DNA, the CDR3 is TGTGCCAGCAGTGAAGCGGGTGTTAGCAATCAGCCCCAGCATTTT. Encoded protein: CASSEAGVSNQPQHF.

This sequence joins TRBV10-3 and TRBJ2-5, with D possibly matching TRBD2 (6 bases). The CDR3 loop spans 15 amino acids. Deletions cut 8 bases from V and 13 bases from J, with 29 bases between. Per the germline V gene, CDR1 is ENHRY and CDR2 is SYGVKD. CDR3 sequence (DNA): TGTGCCATCGCGGCGCGGGACGGCTCCTACAATGAGCGGTACTTC. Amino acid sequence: CAIAARDGSYNERYF.

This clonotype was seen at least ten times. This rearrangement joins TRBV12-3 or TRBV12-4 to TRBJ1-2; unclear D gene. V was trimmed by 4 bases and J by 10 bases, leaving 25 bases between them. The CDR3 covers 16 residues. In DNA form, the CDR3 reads TGTGCCAGCAGTTCCGGAGGCGGAGGCCCTAAGTTTGACTACACCTTC. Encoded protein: CASSSGGGGPKFDYTF.

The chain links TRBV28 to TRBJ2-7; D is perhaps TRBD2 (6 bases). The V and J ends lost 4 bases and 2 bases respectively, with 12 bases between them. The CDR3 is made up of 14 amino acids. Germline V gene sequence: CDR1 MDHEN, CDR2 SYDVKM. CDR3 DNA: TGTGCCAGCAGTTCCCGGGACTTGACCTACGAGCAGTACTTC. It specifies CASSSRDLTYEQYF.

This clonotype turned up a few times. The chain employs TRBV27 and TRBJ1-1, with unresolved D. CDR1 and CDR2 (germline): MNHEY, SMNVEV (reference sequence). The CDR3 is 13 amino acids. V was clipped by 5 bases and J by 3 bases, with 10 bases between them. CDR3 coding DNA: TGTGCCAGCAGTCTTCAGAAGGACACTGAAGCTTTCTTT. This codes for CASSLQKDTEAFF.

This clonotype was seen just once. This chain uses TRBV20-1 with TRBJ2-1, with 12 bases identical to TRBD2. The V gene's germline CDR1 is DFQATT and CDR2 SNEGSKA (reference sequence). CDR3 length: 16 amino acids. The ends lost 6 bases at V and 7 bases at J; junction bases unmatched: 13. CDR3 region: CSAATMTSGGFNEQFF. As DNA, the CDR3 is TGCAGTGCGGCGACCATGACTAGCGGGGGATTTAATGAGCAGTTCTTC.

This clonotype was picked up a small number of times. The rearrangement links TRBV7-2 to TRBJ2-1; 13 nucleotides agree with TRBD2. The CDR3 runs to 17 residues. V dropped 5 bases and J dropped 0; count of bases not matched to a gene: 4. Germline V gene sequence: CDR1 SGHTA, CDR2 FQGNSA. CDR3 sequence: CASSPGLAGSSYNEQFF. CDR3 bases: TGTGCCAGCAGCCCGGGACTAGCGGGAAGCTCCTACAATGAGCAGTTCTTC.

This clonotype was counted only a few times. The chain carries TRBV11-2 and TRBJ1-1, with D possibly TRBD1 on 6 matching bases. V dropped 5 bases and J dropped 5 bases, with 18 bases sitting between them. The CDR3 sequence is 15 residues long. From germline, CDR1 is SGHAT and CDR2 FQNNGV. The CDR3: CASSTSGGKPTEAFF. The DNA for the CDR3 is TGTGCCAGCAGCACCAGCGGGGGCAAACCTACTGAAGCTTTCTTT.

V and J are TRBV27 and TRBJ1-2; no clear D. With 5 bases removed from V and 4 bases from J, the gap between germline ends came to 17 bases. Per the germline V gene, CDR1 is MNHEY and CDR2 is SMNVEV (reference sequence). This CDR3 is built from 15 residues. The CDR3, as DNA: TGTGCCAGCAGTCCCCGCCTTCCAGATTCCTATGGCTACACCTTC. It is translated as CASSPRLPDSYGYTF.

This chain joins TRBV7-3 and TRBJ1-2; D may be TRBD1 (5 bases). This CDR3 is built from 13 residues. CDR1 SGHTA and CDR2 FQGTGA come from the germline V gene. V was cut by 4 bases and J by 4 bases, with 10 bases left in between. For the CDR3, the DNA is TGTGCCAGCAGCTCTCTCGGGGGCTATGGCTACACCTTC. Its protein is CASSSLGGYGYTF.

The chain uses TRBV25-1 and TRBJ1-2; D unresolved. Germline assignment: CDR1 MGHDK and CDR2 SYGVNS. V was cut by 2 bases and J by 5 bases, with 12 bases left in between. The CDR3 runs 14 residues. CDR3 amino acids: CASSENQDVYGYTF. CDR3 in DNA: TGTGCCAGCAGTGAAAACCAGGACGTATATGGCTACACCTTC.

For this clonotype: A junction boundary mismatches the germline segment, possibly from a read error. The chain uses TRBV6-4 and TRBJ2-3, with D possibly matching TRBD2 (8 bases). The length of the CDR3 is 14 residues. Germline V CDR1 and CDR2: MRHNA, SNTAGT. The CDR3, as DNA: TGTGCCAGCAGTGACCGGGGGGGGACAGATACGCGGTATTTT. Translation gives CASSDRGGTDTRYF.

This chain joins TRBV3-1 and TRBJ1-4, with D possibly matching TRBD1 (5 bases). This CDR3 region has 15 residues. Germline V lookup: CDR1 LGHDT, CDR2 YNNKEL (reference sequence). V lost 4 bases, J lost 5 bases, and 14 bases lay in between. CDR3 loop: CASSPWDGSNEKLFF. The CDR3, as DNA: TGTGCCAGCAGCCCTTGGGACGGATCAAATGAAAAACTGTTTTTT.

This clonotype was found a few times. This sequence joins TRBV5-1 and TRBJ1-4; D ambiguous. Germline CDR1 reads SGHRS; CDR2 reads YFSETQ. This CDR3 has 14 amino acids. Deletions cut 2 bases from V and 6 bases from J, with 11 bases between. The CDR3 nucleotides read TGCGCCAGCAGCTTCTTGCCATCCGATGAAAAACTGTTTTTT. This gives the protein CASSFLPSDEKLFF.